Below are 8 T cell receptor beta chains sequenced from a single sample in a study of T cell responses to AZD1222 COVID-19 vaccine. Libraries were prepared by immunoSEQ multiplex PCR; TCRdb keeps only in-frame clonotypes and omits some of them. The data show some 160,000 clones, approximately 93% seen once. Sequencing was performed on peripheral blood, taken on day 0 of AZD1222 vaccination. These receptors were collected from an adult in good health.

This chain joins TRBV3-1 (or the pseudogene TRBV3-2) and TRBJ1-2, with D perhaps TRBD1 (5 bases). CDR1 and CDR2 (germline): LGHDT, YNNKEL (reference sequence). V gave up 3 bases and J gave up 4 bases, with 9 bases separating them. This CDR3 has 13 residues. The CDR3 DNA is TGTGCCAGCAGCCATGCAGGGTCCTATGGCTACACCTTC. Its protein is CASSHAGSYGYTF.

The CDR3 region is CSASRIRTNEKLFF. The CDR3, as DNA: TGCAGTGCTAGTCGTATCCGAACTAATGAAAAACTGTTTTTT. V is TRBV20-1 and J is TRBJ1-4; D gene ambiguous. The germline V gene encodes CDR1 DFQATT and CDR2 SNEGSKA (reference sequence). The V end lost 3 bases, the J end lost 1 base, and 9 bases lay between the germline ends. This CDR3 comprises 14 residues.

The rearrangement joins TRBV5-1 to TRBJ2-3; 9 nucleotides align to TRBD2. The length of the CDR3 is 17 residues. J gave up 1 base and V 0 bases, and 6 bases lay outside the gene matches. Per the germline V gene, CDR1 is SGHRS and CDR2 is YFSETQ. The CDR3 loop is CASSLVKLAGGTDTQYF. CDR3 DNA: TGCGCCAGCAGCTTGGTAAAGTTAGCGGGGGGCACAGATACGCAGTATTTT. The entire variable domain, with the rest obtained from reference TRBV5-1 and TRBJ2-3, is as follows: KAGVTQTPRYLIKTRGQQVTLSCSPISGHRSVSWYQQTPGQGLQFLFEYFSETQRNKGNFPGRFSGRQFSNSRSEMNVSTLELGDSALYLCASSLVKLAGGTDTQYFGPGTRLTVL.

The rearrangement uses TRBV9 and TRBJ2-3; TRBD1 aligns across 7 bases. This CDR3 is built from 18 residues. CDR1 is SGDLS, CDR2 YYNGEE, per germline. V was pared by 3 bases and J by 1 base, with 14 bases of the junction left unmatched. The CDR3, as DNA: TGTGCCAGCAGCGCCGGGGACAGTGCTTTTGCCGGCACAGATACGCAGTATTTT. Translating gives CASSAGDSAFAGTDTQYF.

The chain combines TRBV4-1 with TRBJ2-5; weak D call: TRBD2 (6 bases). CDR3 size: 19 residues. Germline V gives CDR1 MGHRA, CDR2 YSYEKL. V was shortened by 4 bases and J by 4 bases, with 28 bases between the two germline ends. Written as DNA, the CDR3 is TGCGCCAGCAGCCTAGCCGGGCTCGGGGTAGCGGCCGATGGAGAGACCCAGTACTTC. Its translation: CASSLAGLGVAADGETQYF.

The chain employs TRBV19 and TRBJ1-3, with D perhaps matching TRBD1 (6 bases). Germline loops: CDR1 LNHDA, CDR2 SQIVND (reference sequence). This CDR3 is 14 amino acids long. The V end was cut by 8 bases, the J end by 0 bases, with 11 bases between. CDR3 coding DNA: TGTGCCAGTCGACAGGCCAGCTCTGGAAACACCATATATTTT. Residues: CASRQASSGNTIYF.

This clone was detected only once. The CDR3 loop reads CASTHLNEGGYTF. CDR3 DNA: TGTGCCAGCACTCACTTAAACGAAGGGGGCTACACCTTC. The chain links TRBV9 to TRBJ1-2; D remains ambiguous. V was clipped by 6 bases and J by 8 bases, with 17 bases between them. This CDR3 is 13 amino acids long. Germline V gene data show CDR1 as SGDLS and CDR2 as YYNGEE.

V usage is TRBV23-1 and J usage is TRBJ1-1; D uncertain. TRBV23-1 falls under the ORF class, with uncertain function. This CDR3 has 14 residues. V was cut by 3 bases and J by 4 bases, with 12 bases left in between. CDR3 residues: CASSQTQFFTEAFF. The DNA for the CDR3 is TGCGCCAGCAGTCAGACTCAGTTTTTCACTGAAGCTTTCTTT.